The 12 T cell receptor beta chains presented below share a single source sample, sequenced in a study of Graves' ophthalmopathy and Graves' hyperthyroidism. TCR beta CDR3 regions were amplified from RNA transcripts. Scientists carried out first-round RT-PCR using HTBI primers and then a second-round multiplex PCR. In TCRdb, the multiplex PCR reads were re-called with MiXCR into one record per CDR3 protein. Of roughly 700,000 distinct CDR3 sequences in the sample, approximately 40% were seen once. Source material: peripheral blood. The receptors come from an adult man with Graves' ophthalmopathy.

J is TRBJ2-1 and V is TRBV7-2; possibly TRBD2 for D (6 bases). Trimming took off 5 bases at V and 7 bases at J, with 15 bases between the two ends. The CDR3 is 14 residues long. CDR1 SGHTA and CDR2 FQGNSA come from the germline V gene. The CDR3 DNA reads TGTGCCAGCAGCCCCCCATGGGGGAGGAATGAGCAGTTCTTC. It yields the protein CASSPPWGRNEQFF.

This clonotype was detected ten times or more. The genes are TRBV2 and TRBJ1-5, with 7 bases matching TRBD1. From germline, CDR1 is SNHLY and CDR2 FYNNEI. CDR3 length equals 14 residues. V was clipped by 8 bases and J by 3 bases; unmatched bases: 7. CDR3 bases: TGTGCCAGCCTGGAACAGGGGAACAATCAGCCCCAGCATTTT. Residues: CASLEQGNNQPQHF.

This clonotype was found many times. The chain joins TRBV19 to TRBJ1-1; unclear D gene. Germline CDR1 reads LNHDA; CDR2 reads SQIVND (reference sequence). The CDR3 contains 13 residues. V was clipped by 9 bases and J by 1 base, with 12 bases between them. This chain's CDR3 is CASSIGGNTEAFF. CDR3 sequence (DNA): TGTGCCAGCAGCATCGGAGGGAACACTGAAGCTTTCTTT.

This clonotype was seen a handful of times. The genes are TRBV6-6 and TRBJ2-6; no clear D gene. Germline V gene sequence: CDR1 MNHNY, CDR2 SVGAGI (reference sequence). The germline V and J ends were trimmed by 0 bases and 0 bases, with 6 bases remaining between them. CDR3 length: 16 residues. The CDR3 protein is CASSYSVGSGANVLTF. The DNA for the CDR3 is TGTGCCAGCAGTTACTCCGTGGGCTCTGGGGCCAACGTCCTGACTTTC.

At least ten counts were recorded for this clonotype. The chain employs TRBV7-9 and TRBJ1-2, with D unresolved. The CDR3 length is 14 residues. V lost 0 bases and J lost 4, with 9 bases in between. Germline-derived CDR1 and CDR2 are SEHNR and FQNEAQ (reference sequence). The CDR3 here is CASSLALGSYGYTF. The CDR3 nucleotides are TGTGCCAGCAGCTTAGCGCTCGGTTCCTATGGCTACACCTTC.

The chain joins TRBV10-3 to TRBJ2-7, with 10 bases lining up with TRBD1. V shed 5 bases, J shed 3 bases, and the junction held 7 bases outside the gene matches. CDR1 and CDR2 from the germline V gene are ENHRY and SYGVKD. This CDR3 region has 15 residues. CDR3 amino acids: CAISSPGTGVYEQYF. In DNA form, the CDR3 reads TGTGCCATCAGTTCCCCAGGGACAGGGGTCTACGAGCAGTACTTC.

The rearrangement links TRBV29-1 to TRBJ2-7; D ambiguous. V lost 2 bases, J lost 2 bases, and 7 bases lay in between. Looked up from germline, CDR1 is SQVTM and CDR2 is ANQGSEA. The CDR3 runs 12 residues. This chain's CDR3 is CSVELAPYEQYF. The CDR3 DNA sequence: TGCAGCGTTGAATTGGCCCCCTACGAGCAGTACTTC.

Worth noting for this clonotype: The CDR3 does not end in the conserved phenylalanine or tryptophan, so this is likely a read error. The chain carries TRBV6-5 and TRBJ1-2; tentative D call: TRBD1 (5 bases). The CDR3 totals 14 residues. Looked up from germline, CDR1 is MNHEY and CDR2 is SVGAGI. Trimming cost V 6 bases and J 2 bases, with 13 bases left between them. Here the CDR3 DNA reads TGTGCCAGCAGCTTATCCGGGGCGAACTATGGCTACACCCTC. Its protein is CASSLSGANYGYTL.

The chain recombines TRBV29-1 with TRBJ1-6; 9 positions agree with TRBD1. Germline V gene data show CDR1 as SQVTM and CDR2 as ANQGSEA. V lost 6 bases to trimming and J lost 13 bases; unmatched junction nucleotides: 10. This CDR3 is built from 13 residues. The CDR3 DNA is TGCAGCGTAGGGACAGGGAGCAATCAGCCCCTCCACTTT. Residues: CSVGTGSNQPLHF. The full variable domain, with the rest looked up from reference TRBV29-1 and TRBJ1-6, is SAVISQKPSRDICQRGTSLTIQCQVDSQVTMMFWYRQQPGQSLTLIATANQGSEATYESGFVIDKFPISRPNLTFSTLTVSNMSPEDSSIYLCSVGTGSNQPLHFGNGTRLTVT.

A note on this clonotype: Possible read error: a much larger clone is one base away. V gene TRBV10-3 combines with J gene TRBJ2-2; 7 bases map to TRBD1. V shed 3 bases and J 4 bases; nucleotides not matched to a gene: 5. The germline V gene encodes CDR1 ENHRY and CDR2 SYGVKD. This CDR3 spans 15 amino acids. The CDR3 sequence: CAISEQGPSTGELFF. CDR3 DNA: TGTGCCATCAGTGAACAGGGGCCGAGCACCGGGGAGCTGTTTTTT.

V is TRBV2 and J is TRBJ1-1; the D gene is possibly TRBD1 (5 bases). Germline V gene sequence: CDR1 SNHLY, CDR2 FYNNEI. The CDR3 spans 14 residues. Trimming cost V 7 bases and J 3 bases, with 15 bases left between them. CDR3 DNA sequence: TGTGCCAGCACTCATCGGGGCGGGGACACTGAAGCTTTCTTT. Amino acids: CASTHRGGDTEAFF.

There are many counts of this clonotype. The V and J genes are TRBV5-6 and TRBJ1-1, with TRBD1 matching over 9 bases. V lost 0 bases to trimming and J lost 6 bases; unmatched junction nucleotides: 3. The CDR3 extends over 14 amino acids. From germline, CDR1 is SGHDT and CDR2 YYEEEE. CDR3: CASSLGGQGSEAFF. The DNA of the CDR3 is TGTGCCAGCAGCTTGGGGGGACAGGGATCTGAAGCTTTCTTT.